The 13 T cell receptor beta chains in this list originate from one sample, sequenced in a study of shared clonotypes between healthy human individuals (dated by TCRdb to 2018 to 2020). CD8 naive samples consisted of CD45RO-negative cells that were positively selected for CCR7, yielding a CD45RA+CCR7+ population without TemRA cells. The library came from the immunoSEQ multiplex PCR assay. TCRdb retrieved this table from immuneACCESS and kept in-frame rearrangements only. Not all clones are present; in checked studies, unresolved V genes account for under half, and no reason is known for the remainder. For this sample the table gives around 2.1 million clones, of which about 93% were detected only once. Of the sample, 1.5% to 2% is held by the ten largest clones. The sequencing sample was made of naive CD8+ T cells from PBMCs. The cell subset or site label, as the study defines it: CD45RA+CCR7+. The receptors come from a man aged 18 to 29 in good health. Some clones in this sample may be carry-over from other donors' samples.

V gene TRBV5-4 combines with J gene TRBJ2-1; a weak D match, TRBD2 (6 bases). Deletions cut 1 base from V and 5 bases from J, with 13 bases between. The CDR3 runs 15 residues. CDR1 and CDR2 (germline): SGHNT, YYREEE (reference sequence). The CDR3 DNA follows: TGTGCCAGCAGCTTGCGGAGGGAGACCCACAATGAGCAGTTCTTC. Translating it yields CASSLRRETHNEQFF. Complete variable domain (other parts from reference TRBV5-4 and TRBJ2-1): ETGVTQSPTHLIKTRGQQVTLRCSSQSGHNTVSWYQQALGQGPQFIFQYYREEENGRGNFPPRFSGLQFPNYSSELNVNALELDDSALYLCASSLRRETHNEQFFGPGTRLTVL.

This clone was counted once. The chain recombines TRBV6-5 with TRBJ2-1; TRBD2 matches at 7 bases. The CDR3 sequence is 14 residues long. Trimming at V came to 6 bases and at J to 6 bases, leaving 8 bases not matched to a gene. Looked up from germline, CDR1 is MNHEY and CDR2 is SVGAGI. CDR3 nucleotides: TGTGCCAGCAGCCCGATGGCGGGAGCCAATGAGCAGTTCTTC. Translated, it gives CASSPMAGANEQFF.

This chain joins TRBV9 and TRBJ2-1, with unresolved D. The CDR3 has 15 residues. V gave up 3 bases and J gave up 3 bases, with 13 bases separating them. Germline assignment: CDR1 SGDLS and CDR2 YYNGEE. CDR3 region: CASSAKGPGYNEQFF. DNA for the CDR3: TGTGCCAGCAGCGCTAAAGGGCCGGGCTACAATGAGCAGTTCTTC.

The rearrangement joins TRBV5-8 to TRBJ2-6; maybe TRBD1 (6 bases). This CDR3 spans 15 amino acids. V was shortened by 1 base and J by 2 bases, with 7 bases between the two germline ends. CDR1 is SGHTS, CDR2 YDEGEE, per germline. The CDR3 protein is CASSLRQAGANVLTF. CDR3 DNA sequence: TGTGCCAGCAGCTTGCGACAGGCTGGGGCCAACGTCCTGACTTTC.

This clone occurred a few times. The chain employs TRBV5-4 and TRBJ1-1; no clear D gene. V dropped 4 bases and J dropped 5 bases, with 21 bases sitting between them. In germline, CDR1 is SGHNT, CDR2 YYREEE (reference sequence). CDR3 length equals 16 residues. The CDR3 loop reads CASSQGEVRARTEAFF. CDR3 nucleotides: TGTGCCAGCAGCCAAGGAGAGGTCCGTGCCAGGACTGAAGCTTTCTTT.

This CDR3 reads CASRPTGTALAKNIQYF. CDR3 DNA sequence: TGTGCCAGCAGGCCTACCGGGACAGCATTAGCCAAAAACATTCAGTACTTC. This sequence joins TRBV27 and TRBJ2-4, with TRBD1 matching 7 bases. The germline CDR1 and CDR2 sequences are MNHEY and SMNVEV (reference sequence). The junction had 11 bases not matched to a gene; V was cut back by 6 bases and J by 0 bases. The CDR3 extends over 17 amino acids.

The V call is TRBV9, the J call TRBJ1-4; 10 bases align to TRBD1. CDR1 and CDR2 from the germline V gene are SGDLS and YYNGEE. V was clipped by 3 bases and J by 10 bases; unmatched bases: 12. The CDR3 runs to 16 residues. CDR3 nucleotides: TGTGCCAGCAGCGCAGGACAGGGGGTTGGGAAGAGAAAACTGTTTTTT. Translating gives CASSAGQGVGKRKLFF.

The rearrangement links TRBV7-2 to TRBJ2-5; D remains unclear. CDR3 length: 17 residues. CDR1 and CDR2 (germline): SGHTA, FQGNSA. The V end was cut by 1 base, the J end by 2 bases, with 17 bases between. The CDR3 DNA reads as TGTGCCAGCAGCTTAGTATTGGTTCTATCTCGGCAAGAGACCCAGTACTTC. It specifies CASSLVLVLSRQETQYF.

To note about this clone: Within the sample, other DNA sequences also encode this same CDR3. This chain joins TRBV19 and TRBJ1-1; 10 positions agree with TRBD1. Germline trimming cut 2 bases from V and 4 bases from J; bases unmatched to any gene: 1. Germline CDR1 LNHDA, CDR2 SQIVND (reference sequence). The length of the CDR3 is 14 residues. CDR3 amino acids: CASSIWDRGTEAFF. The CDR3 coding sequence is TGTGCCAGTAGTATATGGGACAGGGGCACTGAAGCTTTCTTT.

The V call is TRBV7-9, the J call TRBJ2-2; D may be TRBD2 (6 bases). The CDR3 has 17 amino acids. Trimming left V 4 bases short and J 7 bases short, with 22 bases between. CDR1 is SEHNR, CDR2 FQNEAQ, per germline (reference sequence). The DNA of the CDR3 is TGTGCCAGCAGCTCGATTAGCGGAGGAAGGAATATCGGGGAGCTGTTTTTT. Amino acids: CASSSISGGRNIGELFF.

For this clone: Distinct nucleotide sequences in the sample also encode this CDR3. The rearrangement joins TRBV28 to TRBJ1-3, with D perhaps matching TRBD1 (5 bases). CDR3 length: 14 residues. V lost 3 bases to trimming and J lost 0 bases, with 6 bases between them. Per germline, CDR1 MDHEN and CDR2 SYDVKM. Here the CDR3 reads CASSFQGSGNTIYF. In DNA, the CDR3 is TGTGCCAGCAGTTTTCAGGGCTCTGGAAACACCATATATTTT. Using reference TRBV28 and TRBJ1-3 for the parts outside the CDR3, the full variable domain is DVKVTQSSRYLVKRTGEKVFLECVQDMDHENMFWYRQDPGLGLRLIYFSYDVKMKEKGDIPEGYSVSREKKERFSLILESASTNQTSMYLCASSFQGSGNTIYFGEGSWLTVV.

The chain employs TRBV6-1 and TRBJ2-1; TRBD2 matches at 7 bases. The V gene's germline CDR1 is MNHNS and CDR2 SASEGT. The CDR3 runs 13 residues. V trimming: 4 bases; J trimming: 7 bases; junction bases outside the gene matches: 4. CDR3 coding DNA: TGTGCCAGCAGTGTGGGAGGGCTAAATGAGCAGTTCTTC. This encodes CASSVGGLNEQFF.

The chain recombines TRBV19 with TRBJ1-5; D not resolved. CDR3 length: 12 amino acids. Germline V lookup: CDR1 LNHDA, CDR2 SQIVND (reference sequence). V lost 4 bases and J 5 bases, leaving 6 bases between the germline ends. The CDR3 nucleotides are TGTGCCAGTAGTACCGTGTATCAGCCCCAGCATTTT. It specifies CASSTVYQPQHF.